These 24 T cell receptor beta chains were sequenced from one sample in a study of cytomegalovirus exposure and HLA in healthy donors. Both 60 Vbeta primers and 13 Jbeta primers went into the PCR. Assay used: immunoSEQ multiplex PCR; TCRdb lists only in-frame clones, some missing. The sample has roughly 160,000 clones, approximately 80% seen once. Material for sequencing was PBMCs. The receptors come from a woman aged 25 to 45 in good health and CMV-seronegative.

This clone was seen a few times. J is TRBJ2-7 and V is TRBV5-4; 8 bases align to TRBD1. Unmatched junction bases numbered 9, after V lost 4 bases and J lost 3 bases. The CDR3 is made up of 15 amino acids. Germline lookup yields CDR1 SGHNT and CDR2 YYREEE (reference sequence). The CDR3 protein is CASSQGAGIVYEQYF. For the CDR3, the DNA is TGTGCCAGCAGCCAGGGGGCTGGAATAGTCTACGAGCAGTACTTC.

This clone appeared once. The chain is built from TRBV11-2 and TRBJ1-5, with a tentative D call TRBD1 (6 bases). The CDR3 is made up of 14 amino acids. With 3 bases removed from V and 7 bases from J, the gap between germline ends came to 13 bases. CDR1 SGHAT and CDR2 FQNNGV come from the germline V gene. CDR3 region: CASSFNREGQPQHF. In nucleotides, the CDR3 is TGTGCCAGCAGCTTTAACAGGGAGGGGCAGCCCCAGCATTTT.

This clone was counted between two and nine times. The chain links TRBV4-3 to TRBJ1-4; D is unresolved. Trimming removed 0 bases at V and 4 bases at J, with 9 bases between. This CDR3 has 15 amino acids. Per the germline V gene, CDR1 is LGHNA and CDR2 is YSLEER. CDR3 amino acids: CASSQDLPLNEKLFF. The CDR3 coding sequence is TGCGCCAGCAGCCAAGATCTTCCTCTTAATGAAAAACTGTTTTTT.

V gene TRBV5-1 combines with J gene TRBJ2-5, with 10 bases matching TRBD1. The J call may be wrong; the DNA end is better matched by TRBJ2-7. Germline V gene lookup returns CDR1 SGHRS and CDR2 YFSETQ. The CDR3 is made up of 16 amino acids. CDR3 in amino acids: CASSLVVTGGANEQYF. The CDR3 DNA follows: TGCGCCAGCAGCTTGGTTGTGACAGGGGGCGCAAACGAGCAGTACTTC.

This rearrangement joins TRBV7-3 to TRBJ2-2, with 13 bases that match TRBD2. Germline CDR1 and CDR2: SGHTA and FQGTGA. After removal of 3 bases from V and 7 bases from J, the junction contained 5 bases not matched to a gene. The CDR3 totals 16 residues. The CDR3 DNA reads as TGTGCCAGCAGCTTGACTAGCGGGGGGTTATTCGGGGAGCTGTTTTTT. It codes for CASSLTSGGLFGELFF.

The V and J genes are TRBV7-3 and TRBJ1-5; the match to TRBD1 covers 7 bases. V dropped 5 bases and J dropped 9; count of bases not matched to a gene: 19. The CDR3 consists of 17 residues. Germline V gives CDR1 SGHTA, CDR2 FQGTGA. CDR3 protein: CASSPRADRDGCRPQHF. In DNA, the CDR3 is TGTGCCAGCAGCCCCCGGGCCGACAGGGACGGTTGTCGGCCCCAGCATTTT.

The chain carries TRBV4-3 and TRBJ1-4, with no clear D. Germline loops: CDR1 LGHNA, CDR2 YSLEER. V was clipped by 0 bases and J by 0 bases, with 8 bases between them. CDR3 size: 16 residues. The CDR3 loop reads CASSQDSEATNEKLFF. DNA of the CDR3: TGCGCCAGCAGCCAAGATTCGGAGGCAACTAATGAAAAACTGTTTTTT.

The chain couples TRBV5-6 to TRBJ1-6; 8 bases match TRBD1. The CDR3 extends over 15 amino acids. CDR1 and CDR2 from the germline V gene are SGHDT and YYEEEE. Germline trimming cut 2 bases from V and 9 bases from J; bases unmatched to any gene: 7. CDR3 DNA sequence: TGTGCCAGCAGCTTTGTTGGACAGGGAGGTTCACCCCTCCACTTT. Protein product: CASSFVGQGGSPLHF.

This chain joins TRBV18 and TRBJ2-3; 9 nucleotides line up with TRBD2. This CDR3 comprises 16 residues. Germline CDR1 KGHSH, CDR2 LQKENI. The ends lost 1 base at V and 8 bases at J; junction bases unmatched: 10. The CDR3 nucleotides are TGTGCCAGCTCACCACGGCTAGCGGGGACCAGGGGTACGCAGTATTTT. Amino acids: CASSPRLAGTRGTQYF. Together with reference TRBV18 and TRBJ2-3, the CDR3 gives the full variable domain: NAGVMQNPRHLVRRRGQEARLRCSPMKGHSHVYWYRQLPEEGLKFMVYLQKENIIDESGMPKERFSAEFPKEGPSILRIQQVVRGDSAAYFCASSPRLAGTRGTQYFGPGTRLTVL.

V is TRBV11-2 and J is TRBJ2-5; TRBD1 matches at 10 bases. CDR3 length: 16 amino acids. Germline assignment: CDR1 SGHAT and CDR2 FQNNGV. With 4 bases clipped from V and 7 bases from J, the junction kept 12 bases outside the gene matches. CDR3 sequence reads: CASSSGQGGVGGTQYF. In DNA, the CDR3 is TGTGCCAGCAGCTCTGGACAGGGGGGAGTGGGCGGGACCCAGTACTTC.

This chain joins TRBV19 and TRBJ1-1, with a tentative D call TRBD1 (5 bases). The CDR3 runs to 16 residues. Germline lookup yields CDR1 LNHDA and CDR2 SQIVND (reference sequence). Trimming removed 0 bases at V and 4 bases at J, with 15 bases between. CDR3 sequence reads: CASSIEKGAGSTEAFF. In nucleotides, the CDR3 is TGTGCCAGTAGTATAGAGAAAGGGGCTGGCAGCACTGAAGCTTTCTTT.

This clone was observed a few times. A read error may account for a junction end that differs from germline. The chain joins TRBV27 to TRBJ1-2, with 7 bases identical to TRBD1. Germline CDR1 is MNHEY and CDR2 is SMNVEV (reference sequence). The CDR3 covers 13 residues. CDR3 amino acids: CASSSQGGYGYPF. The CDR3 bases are TGTGCCAGCAGTTCTCAGGGGGGCTATGGCTACCCCTTC.

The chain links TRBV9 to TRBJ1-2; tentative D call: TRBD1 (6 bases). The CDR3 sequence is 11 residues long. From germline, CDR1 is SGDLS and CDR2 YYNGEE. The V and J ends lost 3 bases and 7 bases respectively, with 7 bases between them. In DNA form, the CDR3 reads TGTGCCAGCAGCGAGGGGGTTGGCTACACCTTC. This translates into CASSEGVGYTF.

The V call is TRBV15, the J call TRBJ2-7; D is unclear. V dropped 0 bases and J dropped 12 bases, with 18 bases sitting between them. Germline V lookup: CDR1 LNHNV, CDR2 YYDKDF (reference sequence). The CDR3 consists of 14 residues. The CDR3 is CATSRDLVGISRYF. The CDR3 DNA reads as TGTGCCACCAGCAGAGATCTAGTAGGTATTAGTAGGTACTTC.

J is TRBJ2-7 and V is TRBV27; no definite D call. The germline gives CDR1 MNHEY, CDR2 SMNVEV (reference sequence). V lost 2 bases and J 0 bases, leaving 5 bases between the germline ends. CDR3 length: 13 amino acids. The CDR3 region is CASSLISSYEQYF. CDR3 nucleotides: TGTGCCAGCAGTTTAATCAGCTCCTACGAGCAGTACTTC.

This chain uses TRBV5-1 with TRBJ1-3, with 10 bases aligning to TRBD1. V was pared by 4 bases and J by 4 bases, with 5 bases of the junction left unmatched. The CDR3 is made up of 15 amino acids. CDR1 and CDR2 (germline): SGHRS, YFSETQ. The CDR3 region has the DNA TGCGCCAGCAGCGGGACAGGGGCGTTAGGAAACACCATATATTTT. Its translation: CASSGTGALGNTIYF.

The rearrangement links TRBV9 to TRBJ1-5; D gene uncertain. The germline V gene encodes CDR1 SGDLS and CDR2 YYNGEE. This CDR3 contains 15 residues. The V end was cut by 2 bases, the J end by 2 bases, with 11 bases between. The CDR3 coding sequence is TGTGCCAGCAGCGTTGAGGGCTCACGCAATCAGCCCCAGCATTTT. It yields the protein CASSVEGSRNQPQHF.

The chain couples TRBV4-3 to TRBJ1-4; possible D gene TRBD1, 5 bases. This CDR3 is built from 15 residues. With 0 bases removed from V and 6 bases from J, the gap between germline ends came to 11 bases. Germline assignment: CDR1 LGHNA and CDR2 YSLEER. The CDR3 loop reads CASSQDRGTDEKLFF. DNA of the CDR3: TGCGCCAGCAGCCAAGATAGGGGTACGGATGAAAAACTGTTTTTT.

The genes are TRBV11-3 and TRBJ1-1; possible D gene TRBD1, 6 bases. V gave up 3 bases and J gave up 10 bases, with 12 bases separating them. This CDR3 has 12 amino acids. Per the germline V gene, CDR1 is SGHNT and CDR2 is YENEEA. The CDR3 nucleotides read TGTGCCAGCAGCTTCTCCGGACAGACAGCTTTCTTT. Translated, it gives CASSFSGQTAFF. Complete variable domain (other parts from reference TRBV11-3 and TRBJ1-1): EAGVVQSPRYKIIEKKQPVAFWCNPISGHNTLYWYLQNLGQGPELLIRYENEEAVDDSQLPKDRFSAERLKGVDSTLKIQPAELGDSAVYLCASSFSGQTAFFGQGTRLTVV.

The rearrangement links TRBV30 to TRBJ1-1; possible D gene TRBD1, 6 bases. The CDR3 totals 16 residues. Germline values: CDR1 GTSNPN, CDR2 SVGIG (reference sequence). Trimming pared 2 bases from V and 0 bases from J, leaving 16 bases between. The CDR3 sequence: CAWSPKLQGVNTEAFF. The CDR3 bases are TGTGCCTGGAGTCCCAAATTACAGGGCGTGAACACTGAAGCTTTCTTT.

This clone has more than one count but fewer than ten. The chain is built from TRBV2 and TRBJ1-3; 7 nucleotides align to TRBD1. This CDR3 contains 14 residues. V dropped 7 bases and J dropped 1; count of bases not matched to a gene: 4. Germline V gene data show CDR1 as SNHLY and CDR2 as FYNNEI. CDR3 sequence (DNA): TGTGCCAGCACTGGACAGGTTTCTGGAAACACCATATATTTT. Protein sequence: CASTGQVSGNTIYF.

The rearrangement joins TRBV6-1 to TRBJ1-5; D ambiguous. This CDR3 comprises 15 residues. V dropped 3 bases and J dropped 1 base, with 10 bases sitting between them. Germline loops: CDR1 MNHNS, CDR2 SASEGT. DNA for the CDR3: TGTGCCAGCAGTGAGGGTACAGCAAGCAATCAGCCCCAGCATTTT. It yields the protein CASSEGTASNQPQHF.

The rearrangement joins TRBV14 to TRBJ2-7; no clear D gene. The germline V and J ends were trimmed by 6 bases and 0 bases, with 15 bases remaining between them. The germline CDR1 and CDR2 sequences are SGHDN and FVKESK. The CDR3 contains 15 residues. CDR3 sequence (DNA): TGTGCCAGCAGACGCAACAGTCTGAGCTCCTACGAGCAGTACTTC. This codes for CASRRNSLSSYEQYF.

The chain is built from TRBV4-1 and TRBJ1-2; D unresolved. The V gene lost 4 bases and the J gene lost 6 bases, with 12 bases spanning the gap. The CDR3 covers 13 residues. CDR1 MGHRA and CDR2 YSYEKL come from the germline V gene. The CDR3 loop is CASSPGRGNGYTF. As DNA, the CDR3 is TGCGCCAGCAGCCCGGGCCGGGGTAATGGCTACACCTTC.